A single sample gave rise to the 7 T cell receptor beta chains below, sequenced in a study of blood T cell repertoires in COVID-19. Sequenced by immunoSEQ multiplex PCR; TCRdb stores in-frame clones only, minus some. The sample carries fewer than 200,000 clones, approximately 80% recorded once. The specimen sequenced was peripheral blood. These receptors were taken from a human donor in a cohort sampled during active COVID-19.

The rearrangement joins TRBV19 to TRBJ1-4, with D possibly TRBD1 on 5 matching bases. Trimming pared 3 bases from V and 0 bases from J, leaving 14 bases between. This CDR3 has 17 amino acids. CDR1 and CDR2 (germline): LNHDA, SQIVND (reference sequence). Written as DNA, the CDR3 is TGTGCCAGTAGTATGGGGCAGGTCCGCGCAACTAATGAAAAACTGTTTTTT. Translation: CASSMGQVRATNEKLFF. The full variable domain, rest sourced from reference TRBV19 and TRBJ1-4, is DGGITQSPKYLFRKEGQNVTLSCEQNLNHDAMYWYRQDPGQGLRLIYYSQIVNDFQKGDIAEGYSVSREKKESFPLTVTSAQKNPTAFYLCASSMGQVRATNEKLFFGSGTQLSVL.

The chain is built from TRBV7-2 and TRBJ1-6; D unclear. Trimming shortened V by 2 bases and J by 10 bases, and 9 bases separated the two germline ends. This CDR3 has 13 amino acids. Germline CDR1 and CDR2: SGHTA and FQGNSA. CDR3 region: CASSLRVESPLHF. The CDR3 coding sequence is TGTGCCAGCAGCTTAAGAGTTGAGTCACCCCTCCACTTT. Variable domain in full (rest from reference TRBV7-2 and TRBJ1-6): GAGVSQSPSNKVTEKGKDVELRCDPISGHTALYWYRQSLGQGLEFLIYFQGNSAPDKSGLPSDRFSAERTGGSVSTLTIQRTQQEDSAVYLCASSLRVESPLHFGNGTRLTVT.

The chain couples TRBV5-8 to TRBJ2-5; D not certain. The ends were cut back, 1 base at V and 5 bases at J, with 3 bases in the middle. Germline V lookup: CDR1 SGHTS, CDR2 YDEGEE. The CDR3 has 11 amino acids. The CDR3 nucleotides are TGTGCCAGCAGCTTGCGGGAGACCCAGTACTTC. Translating gives CASSLRETQYF.

This rearrangement joins TRBV19 to TRBJ2-5; maybe TRBD2 (6 bases). This CDR3 is built from 14 residues. Germline CDR1 reads LNHDA; CDR2 reads SQIVND (reference sequence). Trimming removed 5 bases at V and 3 bases at J, with 13 bases between. The CDR3 DNA reads as TGTGCCAGTAGTGTGGGGGGTCGAAAAGAGACCCAGTACTTC. Protein product: CASSVGGRKETQYF.

This clone was seen a single time. The rearrangement links TRBV9 to TRBJ2-5; D is ambiguous. CDR3 size: 12 residues. Trimming shortened V by 4 bases and J by 9 bases, and 13 bases separated the two germline ends. Germline V CDR1 and CDR2: SGDLS, YYNGEE. CDR3 DNA: TGTGCCAGCAGCACGGGTTCCGAGGCCCAGTACTTC. Residues: CASSTGSEAQYF. The whole variable domain, filled in from reference TRBV9 and TRBJ2-5, reads DSGVTQTPKHLITATGQRVTLRCSPRSGDLSVYWYQQSLDQGLQFLIQYYNGEERAKGNILERFSAQQFPDLHSELNLSSLELGDSALYFCASSTGSEAQYFGPGTRLLVL.

This chain links TRBV25-1 with TRBJ2-5, with TRBD2 matching over 7 bases. Per germline, CDR1 MGHDK and CDR2 SYGVNS. V was clipped by 3 bases and J by 4 bases; unmatched bases: 5. This CDR3 is 14 amino acids long. CDR3 DNA sequence: TGTGCCAGCAGTGAGGAGGGAGGGTTAGAGACCCAGTACTTC. Protein: CASSEEGGLETQYF.

This rearrangement joins TRBV6-2 or TRBV6-3 to TRBJ1-2; D uncertain. Looked up from germline, CDR1 is MNHEY and CDR2 is SVGEGT. V lost 4 bases, J lost 8 bases, and 14 bases lay in between. The CDR3 totals 13 residues. CDR3 amino acids: CASSLGSTVGYTF. CDR3 in DNA: TGTGCCAGCAGTTTGGGTAGCACCGTGGGCTACACCTTC.